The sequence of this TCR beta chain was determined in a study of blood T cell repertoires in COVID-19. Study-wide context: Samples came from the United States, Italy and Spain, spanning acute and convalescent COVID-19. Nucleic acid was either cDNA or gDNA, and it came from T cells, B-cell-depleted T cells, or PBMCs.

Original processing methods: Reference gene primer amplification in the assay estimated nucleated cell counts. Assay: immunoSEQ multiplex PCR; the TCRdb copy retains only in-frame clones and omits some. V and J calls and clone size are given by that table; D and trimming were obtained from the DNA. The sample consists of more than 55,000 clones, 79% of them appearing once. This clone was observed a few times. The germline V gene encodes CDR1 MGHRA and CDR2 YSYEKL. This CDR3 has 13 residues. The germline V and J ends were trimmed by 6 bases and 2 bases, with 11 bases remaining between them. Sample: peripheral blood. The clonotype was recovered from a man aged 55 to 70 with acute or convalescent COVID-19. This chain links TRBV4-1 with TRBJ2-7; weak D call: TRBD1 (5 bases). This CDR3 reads CASSRDRTYEQYF. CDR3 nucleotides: TGCGCCAGCAGTAGAGACAGAACCTACGAGCAGTACTTC.